This entry lists 2 T cell receptor beta chains sequenced from one sample in a study of T cell responses to AZD1222 COVID-19 vaccine. Sequencing was performed with immunoSEQ multiplex PCR; in TCRdb, only in-frame clones are kept and a portion is missing. The sample yields fewer than 110,000 clones, approximately 90% seen once. Specimen: peripheral blood, collected 28 days after the second AZD1222 dose. All receptors come from an adult who received the AZD1222 COVID-19 vaccine.

CDR3 residues: CSAISTEAFF. CDR3 in DNA: TGCAGTGCCATCTCCACTGAAGCTTTCTTT. This rearrangement joins TRBV20-1 to TRBJ1-1; D is unresolved. The ends were cut back, 6 bases at V and 4 bases at J, with 6 bases in the middle. Germline CDR1 reads DFQATT; CDR2 reads SNEGSKA (reference sequence). This CDR3 is built from 10 residues.

In this sample, this clone turned up once. The chain joins TRBV27 to TRBJ2-1; 13 bases agree with TRBD2. The V gene end was trimmed by 6 bases and the J gene end by 4 bases; junction bases not matched to a gene: 9. CDR3 length: 17 amino acids. The V gene's germline CDR1 is MNHEY and CDR2 SMNVEV (reference sequence). CDR3 in DNA: TGTGCCAGCAGCCCCAGACTAGCGGGGGGCCGTTACAATGAGCAGTTCTTC. Its translation is CASSPRLAGGRYNEQFF.